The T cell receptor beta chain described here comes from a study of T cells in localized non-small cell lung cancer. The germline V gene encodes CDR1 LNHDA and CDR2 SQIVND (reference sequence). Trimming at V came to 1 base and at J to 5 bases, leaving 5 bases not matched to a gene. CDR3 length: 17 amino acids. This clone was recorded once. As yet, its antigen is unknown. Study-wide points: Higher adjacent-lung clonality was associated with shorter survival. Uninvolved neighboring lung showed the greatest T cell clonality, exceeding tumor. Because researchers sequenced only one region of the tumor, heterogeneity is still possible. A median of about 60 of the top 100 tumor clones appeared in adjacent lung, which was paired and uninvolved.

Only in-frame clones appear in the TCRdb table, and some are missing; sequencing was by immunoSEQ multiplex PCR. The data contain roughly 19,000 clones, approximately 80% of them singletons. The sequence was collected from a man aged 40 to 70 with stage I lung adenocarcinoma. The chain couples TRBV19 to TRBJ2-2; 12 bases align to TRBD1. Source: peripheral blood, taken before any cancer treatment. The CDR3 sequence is CASSIGGQGARTGELFF. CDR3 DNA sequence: TGTGCCAGTAGTATAGGGGGACAGGGGGCTCGGACCGGGGAGCTGTTTTTT.